The present entry profiles one T cell receptor beta chain with its context. The data originate from a study of blood T cell repertoires in COVID-19. CDR1 is SGHAT and CDR2 is FQDESV in the germline V gene (reference sequence). The CDR3 has 16 residues. V gave up 1 base and J gave up 6 bases; unmatched junction bases: 8. Data came from immunoSEQ multiplex PCR; TCRdb stores just in-frame clones and leaves some out. This sample has more than 110,000 clones, with 76% found just once. The chain uses TRBV11-1 and TRBJ2-1; 8 nucleotides align to TRBD2. This receptor was taken from a woman aged 80 or over with active or convalescent COVID-19. The sample comprised peripheral blood. The CDR3 DNA reads TGTGCCAGCAGCTTAGATGGGACTAGACTGGCCAATGAGCAGTTCTTC. Translated: CASSLDGTRLANEQFF.